A selection of T cell receptor beta chains follows, all from one sample in a study of shared clonotypes between healthy human individuals. Only in-frame clones appear in the TCRdb table, and some are missing; sequencing was by immunoSEQ multiplex PCR. In the table there are under 1,100,000 clones, around 76% of which are singletons. Sequenced: memory CD4+ T cells sorted from blood. These receptors were collected from a man between 18 and 29 years old in good health. Both conserved end residues are trimmed from each CDR3. Where a row states a size, it is once, few, many or the class of an expanded clone; other rows omit it.

V,size,CDR3
TRBV6-5,NA,ASSYSSAASEKLF
TRBV6-1,NA,ASSEGTGELF
TRBV5-1,NA,ASNPGTSGSGTYNEQF
TRBV6-1,NA,ASSEWGPKGTEAF
TRBV27,few,ASKSVRQEKNTGELF
TRBV5-1,NA,ASSNGPGELF
TRBV9,few,ASSVAGGAYQETQY
TRBV19,few,ASSMGYPSSYNEQF
TRBV6-6,few,ASTIGAGGGGGYT
TRBV28,NA,ASGGTGSGNTIY
TRBV5-6,NA,ASSPPGGSQETQY
TRBV6-5,NA,ASSAGQGWPEAF
TRBV19,many,ASKKREAITDTQY
TRBV6-6,NA,ASSYSRTGENDEQY
TRBV11-2,NA,ASSTQGAGNTIY
TRBV5-1,NA,ASSLDFGGSGYT
TRBV28,NA,ASGIVGRQAF
TRBV5-6,NA,ASSRRITGNTIY
TRBV30,NA,AWSVGGLGGNTEAF
TRBV2,few,ASRSTGSNQPQH
TRBV30,NA,AWSVRLSEKLF
TRBV11-2,NA,ASSLGGQGGPYNSPLH
TRBV7-9,NA,ASGRALAGASYEQY
TRBV7-9,NA,ASSPGGKGNQPQH
TRBV7-2,NA,ASNRDRRETQY
TRBV30,NA,AWSLRTGNYGYT
TRBV18,few,ASSPPLTVAKNIQY
TRBV7-6,few,ASSPGGPSYNEQF
TRBV19,NA,ASFSGGNTGELF
TRBV30,NA,AWAPGSTDTQY
TRBV30,NA,AADSGAPNSPLH
TRBV7-9,few,ASSPPENRGNSPLH
TRBV11-2,NA,ASSLNSLSTDTQY
TRBV2,NA,ASRGGTPLGNEQF
TRBV2,NA,ASTRTGTNTEAF
TRBV15,NA,ATSQGRGYGYT
TRBV5-6,NA,ASSLGEASRTLH
TRBV5-6,NA,ASSLRGRRYEQY
TRBV11-3,NA,ASSLQTGSQETQY
TRBV18,NA,ASSPGGQPREKLF
TRBV6-6,NA,ASSATGVGANVLT
TRBV30,NA,ALEVGPGRGSNQPQH
TRBV11-2,NA,ASSLDGTGYPGELF
TRBV9,once,ASSLGTSGREQY
TRBV6-1,NA,ASSTGFTYEQY
TRBV4-3,NA,ASSLLRGGWSGSENEQF
TRBV14,many,ASSLRWGYEQY
TRBV5-1,NA,ASSFGLAGIYEQY
TRBV6-1,once,ASSEGTWVTGGGYGYT
TRBV12-1,NA,AKTGSSKGDEQF
TRBV19,NA,ASSPAAGRLYEQY
TRBV19,NA,ASSTSSYEQY
TRBV2,few,ASRADRSTGELF
TRBV6-1,NA,ASSARQSEISNQPQH
TRBV2,NA,ASRNRWAQH